The clone carrying this T cell receptor beta chain has a handful of counts. Its antigen remains unknown. Sample barcodes and UMIs were carried by the TCR alpha and TCR beta cDNA libraries that 5'RACE generated with constant-segment primers. TCRdb re-derived calls from the 5' RACE reads in MiXCR, one entry per CDR3 protein. The table shows about 90,000 distinct CDR3 sequences, with about 15% occurring only once. J lost 5 bases, V lost 5 bases, and 1 base had no gene match. The length of the CDR3 is 12 residues. Germline CDR1 and CDR2: SGHVS and FQNEAQ. This sample was included in a study of T-cell memory formation after mild COVID-19. The study, taken as a whole, reports: A subset of responding clones appeared in pre-infection memory, suggesting cross-reactive memory joined.

The sequence was obtained from a man aged 18 to 30 who had mild COVID-19 (a few samples of this study predate the infection). Cell type and time point are not known. The chain recombines TRBV7-8 with TRBJ2-7; TRBD1 agrees at 9 bases. Sequencing was done on a sample of PBMCs or a T cell subset sorted from them (not recorded which). CDR3 DNA: TGTGCCAGCAGCGACAGGGGGAACGAGCAGTACTTC. As protein: CASSDRGNEQYF.